The 27 T cell receptor beta chains given below trace back to one sample, sequenced in a study of T cell responses to AZD1222 COVID-19 vaccine. Sequencing used immunoSEQ multiplex PCR; TCRdb keeps in-frame clones, though not all of them. The data show 100,000 to 150,000 clones, approximately 85% seen once. Here the sequenced sample was peripheral blood, taken 28 days after the second AZD1222 dose. Receptors were obtained from an adult who received the AZD1222 COVID-19 vaccine.

V is TRBV12-3 or TRBV12-4 and J is TRBJ1-6; D is unclear. The CDR3 has 12 residues. The V gene lost 7 bases and the J gene lost 7 bases, with 8 bases spanning the gap. CDR3 region: CASTQGNSPLHF. DNA for the CDR3: TGTGCCAGCACCCAAGGGAATTCACCCCTCCACTTT.

This clone was observed once. The V call is TRBV19, the J call TRBJ1-2; the D gene is possibly TRBD1 (6 bases). V was pared by 7 bases and J by 4 bases, with 19 bases between. The CDR3 runs 15 residues. CDR1 is LNHDA and CDR2 is SQIVND in the germline V gene (reference sequence). The CDR3 is CASTPEGDNRYGYTF. The CDR3 DNA follows: TGTGCCAGTACCCCTGAGGGGGATAATCGCTATGGCTACACCTTC.

The chain employs TRBV28 and TRBJ1-2; 7 nucleotides match TRBD1. Trimming cost V 8 bases and J 2 bases; bases outside gene matches: 8. The germline V gene has CDR1 MDHEN and CDR2 SYDVKM. This CDR3 region has 14 residues. CDR3 sequence reads: CASGSTGVNYGYTF. The DNA of the CDR3 is TGTGCCAGCGGATCCACAGGGGTGAACTATGGCTACACCTTC.

This chain joins TRBV28 and TRBJ2-3; D unresolved. V was shortened by 11 bases and J by 6 bases, with 9 bases between the two germline ends. This CDR3 has 10 amino acids. Germline CDR1 is MDHEN and CDR2 is SYDVKM. The CDR3 sequence: CAHGADTQYF. The CDR3 DNA reads as TGTGCCCACGGCGCGGATACGCAGTATTTT. Looking up the rest from reference TRBV28 and TRBJ2-3 gives the full variable domain: DVKVTQSSRYLVKRTGEKVFLECVQDMDHENMFWYRQDPGLGLRLIYFSYDVKMKEKGDIPEGYSVSREKKERFSLILESASTNQTSMYLCAHGADTQYFGPGTRLTVL.

This sequence joins TRBV18 and TRBJ1-1; D not certain. Germline V gene lookup returns CDR1 KGHSH and CDR2 LQKENI. Trimming cost V 3 bases and J 11 bases, with 16 bases left between them. This CDR3 has 13 residues. The CDR3 reads CASSPSYGFWAFF. CDR3 coding DNA: TGTGCCAGCTCACCTTCGTACGGGTTTTGGGCTTTCTTT.

V gene TRBV15 combines with J gene TRBJ1-6; D remains ambiguous. Germline V gives CDR1 LNHNV, CDR2 YYDKDF (reference sequence). The CDR3 spans 18 residues. The V end was cut by 0 bases, the J end by 7 bases, with 19 bases between. The CDR3 loop reads CATSRDSLRSPSNSPLHF. The CDR3, as DNA: TGTGCCACCAGCAGAGATAGTTTGCGGTCCCCGAGCAATTCACCCCTCCACTTT.

The V and J genes are TRBV7-3 and TRBJ2-1, with D tentatively TRBD2 (6 bases). V shed 5 bases and J shed 7 bases, with 9 bases lying between them. This CDR3 is 12 amino acids long. In germline, CDR1 is SGHTA, CDR2 FQGTGA. As DNA, the CDR3 is TGTGCCAGCAGCCAGGGACTGAATGAGCAGTTCTTC. Encoded protein: CASSQGLNEQFF.

This clone has more than one count but fewer than ten. V and J are TRBV29-1 and TRBJ1-2; no firm D call. Deletions cut 7 bases from V and 4 bases from J, with 13 bases between. Germline CDR1 and CDR2: SQVTM and ANQGSEA. The CDR3 length is 12 residues. CDR3: CSADGSVYGYTF. The CDR3 nucleotides read TGCAGCGCTGACGGGTCGGTCTATGGCTACACCTTC.

The chain employs TRBV2 and TRBJ2-7; 7 bases are a match to TRBD1. With V trimmed by 7 bases and J by 3 bases, 9 bases remained unmatched. The CDR3 runs 14 residues. Per the germline V gene, CDR1 is SNHLY and CDR2 is FYNNEI. CDR3 sequence reads: CASKTTGTDYEQYF. The CDR3 DNA sequence: TGTGCCAGCAAGACAACCGGGACAGACTACGAGCAGTACTTC. The full variable domain, rest sourced from reference TRBV2 and TRBJ2-7, is EPEVTQTPSHQVTQMGQEVILRCVPISNHLYFYWYRQILGQKVEFLVSFYNNEISEKSEIFDDQFSVERPDGSNFTLKIRSTKLEDSAMYFCASKTTGTDYEQYFGPGTRLTVT.

This chain links TRBV11-1 with TRBJ1-2; D possibly corresponds to TRBD1 (6 bases). The germline V gene has CDR1 SGHAT and CDR2 FQDESV (reference sequence). V was clipped by 8 bases and J by 10 bases, with 23 bases between them. The CDR3 totals 14 residues. CDR3 sequence reads: CASSAGAAPVDYTF. CDR3 nucleotide sequence: TGTGCCAGCTCTGCGGGGGCGGCCCCGGTGGACTACACCTTC.

This rearrangement joins TRBV5-1 to TRBJ2-7; D gene ambiguous. Germline values: CDR1 SGHRS, CDR2 YFSETQ. V was cut by 1 base and J by 6 bases, with 14 bases left in between. This CDR3 is built from 14 residues. The CDR3 DNA reads TGCGCCAGCAGCTTGCCCACAGAGACTGGCGAGCAGTACTTC. Its protein product is CASSLPTETGEQYF.

V and J are TRBV5-1 and TRBJ1-2; D unresolved. Germline V CDR1 and CDR2: SGHRS, YFSETQ. The V end was cut by 0 bases, the J end by 2 bases, with 5 bases between. The CDR3 loop spans 13 amino acids. CDR3 loop: CASSLAGNYGYTF. CDR3 coding DNA: TGCGCCAGCAGCTTGGCTGGGAACTATGGCTACACCTTC.

This chain uses TRBV18 with TRBJ1-4, with D possibly matching TRBD1 (5 bases). Germline V gives CDR1 KGHSH, CDR2 LQKENI. The V end lost 3 bases, the J end lost 4 bases, and 15 bases lay between the germline ends. This CDR3 is built from 16 residues. The CDR3 is CASSPWETEHNEKLFF. DNA of the CDR3: TGTGCCAGCTCACCTTGGGAGACAGAGCATAATGAAAAACTGTTTTTT.

The chain joins TRBV7-2 to TRBJ2-3; D unresolved. The germline V and J ends were trimmed by 3 bases and 2 bases, with 9 bases remaining between them. The CDR3 spans 14 residues. Germline loops: CDR1 SGHTA, CDR2 FQGNSA. This chain's CDR3 is CASSFDWYTDTQYF. CDR3 DNA: TGTGCCAGCAGCTTTGATTGGTACACAGATACGCAGTATTTT.

The CDR3 region has the DNA TGCGCCAGCAGCTTGGACGTAAGGGGGTACGAGCAGTACTTC. It specifies CASSLDVRGYEQYF. The chain carries TRBV5-1 and TRBJ2-7; weak D call: TRBD1 (6 bases). Germline values: CDR1 SGHRS, CDR2 YFSETQ. This CDR3 region has 14 residues. Trimming took off 0 bases at V and 4 bases at J, with 11 bases between the two ends.

As DNA, the CDR3 is TGTGCCACGACTATAGACAGTAGCAATCAGCCCCAGCATTTT. As protein: CATTIDSSNQPQHF. This chain uses TRBV19 with TRBJ1-5; a possible D gene is TRBD1 (5 bases). From germline, CDR1 is LNHDA and CDR2 SQIVND (reference sequence). Trimming took 10 bases from V and 0 from J, leaving 13 bases between them. CDR3 size: 14 residues.

The V and J genes are TRBV9 and TRBJ2-5, with 12 bases fitting TRBD2. The CDR3 runs to 16 residues. In germline, CDR1 is SGDLS, CDR2 YYNGEE. V trimming: 3 bases; J trimming: 4 bases; junction bases outside the gene matches: 7. The CDR3 DNA sequence: TGTGCCAGCAGCGGTCTAGCGGGGGGGCCGGGAGAGACCCAGTACTTC. Residues: CASSGLAGGPGETQYF. The whole variable domain, filled in from reference TRBV9 and TRBJ2-5, reads DSGVTQTPKHLITATGQRVTLRCSPRSGDLSVYWYQQSLDQGLQFLIQYYNGEERAKGNILERFSAQQFPDLHSELNLSSLELGDSALYFCASSGLAGGPGETQYFGPGTRLLVL.

This rearrangement joins TRBV6-5 to TRBJ2-7; D might be TRBD1 or TRBD2, each matching 5 bases. CDR1 and CDR2 (germline): MNHEY, SVGAGI. V shed 5 bases and J shed 5 bases, with 16 bases lying between them. CDR3 length equals 14 residues. The CDR3 bases are TGTGCCAGCAGTACGGGACGGAGTGCCAACGAGCAGTACTTC. Residues: CASSTGRSANEQYF.

The rearrangement uses TRBV3-1 (or the pseudogene TRBV3-2) and TRBJ2-7, with D perhaps matching TRBD1 (5 bases). This CDR3 has 12 residues. Trimming took off 3 bases at V and 3 bases at J, with 6 bases between the two ends. In germline, CDR1 is LGHDT, CDR2 YNNKEL (reference sequence). This chain's CDR3 is CASSQTDYEQYF. The CDR3 nucleotides read TGTGCCAGCAGCCAGACAGACTACGAGCAGTACTTC.

A single count supports this clone. The chain has TRBV5-6 and TRBJ1-3; D is undetermined. Germline CDR1 and CDR2: SGHDT and YYEEEE. The CDR3 has 14 residues. V was trimmed by 4 bases and J by 4 bases, leaving 12 bases between them. CDR3 amino acids: CASSAPFYGNTIYF. The CDR3 nucleotides read TGTGCCAGCAGCGCTCCTTTTTACGGAAACACCATATATTTT.

This clone was recorded only once. V is TRBV28 and J is TRBJ1-2, with 9 bases lining up with TRBD1. This CDR3 has 15 amino acids. J lost 7 bases, V lost 5 bases, and 11 bases had no gene match. Germline V gene sequence: CDR1 MDHEN, CDR2 SYDVKM. The DNA of the CDR3 is TGTGCCAGCAGTCTGGGACAGGGAGTTGGGAGTGGCTACACCTTC. Translation gives CASSLGQGVGSGYTF.

This clone showed up just once. The gene calls are TRBV3-1 (or the pseudogene TRBV3-2) and TRBJ1-1; D call uncertain. V lost 0 bases to trimming and J lost 5 bases, with 1 base between them. This CDR3 has 11 amino acids. Germline V gives CDR1 LGHDT, CDR2 YNNKEL (reference sequence). CDR3 coding DNA: TGTGCCAGCAGCCAAGAAACTGAAGCTTTCTTT. The encoded protein is CASSQETEAFF.

The V and J genes are TRBV20-1 and TRBJ1-4; D unresolved. V lost 3 bases, J lost 6 bases, and 5 bases lay in between. The CDR3 spans 11 residues. Germline V gene data show CDR1 as DFQATT and CDR2 as SNEGSKA (reference sequence). CDR3: CSAREDEKLFF. The CDR3, as DNA: TGCAGTGCTAGGGAGGATGAAAAACTGTTTTTT.

The sample holds a few counts of this clone. The J gene is TRBJ1-5, the V gene TRBV2, with TRBD1 matching over 7 bases. The ends lost 11 bases at V and 6 bases at J; junction bases unmatched: 10. There are 13 residues in the CDR3. Germline CDR1 reads SNHLY; CDR2 reads FYNNEI. For the CDR3, the DNA is TGTGCCGGCGGACAGGCTGAAGGTCAGCCCCAGCATTTT. The encoded protein is CAGGQAEGQPQHF.

The rearrangement joins TRBV30 to TRBJ1-2; D not certain. This CDR3 has 13 amino acids. V was cut by 5 bases and J by 4 bases, with 14 bases left in between. CDR1 and CDR2 (germline): GTSNPN, SVGIG (reference sequence). The CDR3: CAWSFEGTYGYTF. CDR3 coding DNA: TGTGCCTGGTCGTTTGAGGGCACCTATGGCTACACCTTC.

This clone appeared once. One end of the junction is discordant with germline, which a read error may explain. The J gene is TRBJ1-2, the V gene TRBV12-3 or TRBV12-4, with D possibly being TRBD1 (5 bases). CDR3 length: 12 amino acids. The CDR3 nucleotides are TGTGCCAGCAGCCCTCGACAGACCCCACTATCCTTC. Its translation is CASSPRQTPLSF.

The rearrangement links TRBV19 to TRBJ1-5; tentative D call: TRBD1 (5 bases). The V and J ends lost 3 bases and 9 bases respectively, with 18 bases between them. The CDR3 length is 15 residues. Germline V CDR1 and CDR2: LNHDA, SQIVND (reference sequence). CDR3 in amino acids: CASSMDPGTGGPQHF. In DNA, the CDR3 is TGTGCCAGTAGTATGGATCCAGGGACGGGAGGGCCCCAGCATTTT.